Included here is one TCR beta chain sequence, with context. In its sample, this clonotype was seen many times. It has no known antigen specificity. No much larger clonotype is one base removed from it; base qualities were not supplied. CDR1 and CDR2 are read off the germline V gene as SNHLY and FYNNEI. Its CDR3 holds 14 amino acids, cysteine through phenylalanine. Kept here is only the CDR3 DNA, which spans 42 bases and is read in frame from base 1. V is pruned by 4 bases and J by 9 bases, leaving 7 bases of the junction without a gene match. These data belong to a study of T cells in Graves' hyperthyroidism and ophthalmopathy (dated by TCRdb to about 2019). General notes on the study: Peripheral blood samples were taken at the time of initial diagnosis, prior to any treatment. A discovery cohort of roughly 100 patients, roughly 45 with Graves' ophthalmopathy and 57 with stable Graves' hyperthyroidism, was used to find distinguishing TCR V-J signatures. An independent validation cohort of around 20 hyperthyroidism patients and 17 patients who later progressed to ophthalmopathy tested prospective prediction of ophthalmopathy. The roughly 100 discovery patients were randomly split 7:3 into training and test sets. Thyroid tissue and blood T-cell repertoires from several Graves' hyperthyroidism patients were also compared in the study. After sampling, hyperthyroidism patients received methimazole starting at 30 mg daily, and ophthalmopathy patients received high-dose intravenous methylprednisolone. The paper reports TCR Vbeta CDR3 sequencing of more than 120 peripheral blood samples: under 45 ophthalmopathy, approximately 74 hyperthyroidism and approximately 17 progressor patients.

Graves' hyperthyroidism was defined as stable when no progression to ophthalmopathy occurred over 18 months of follow-up. The hyperthyroidism patients were between 18 and 65 years old and newly diagnosed, with a disease duration of less than 2 months. Exclusion was applied to patients with uncontrolled infections, other autoimmune diseases, pregnancy or lactation. Clinical symptoms, serum thyroxine and TRAb, thyroid ultrasound, and orbital computed tomography formed the basis for the diagnoses. PBMCs were isolated from about 9.2 ml of fresh peripheral blood by Ficoll-Paque density gradient centrifugation. Total RNA was extracted with Trizol reagent, and quality was checked on an Agilent 2100 Bioanalyzer. The paper's findings and limits, for the study overall: Most expanded thyroid clonotypes (frequency above 0.001) were also detected in blood, a finding suggesting that blood repertoires may reflect thyroid immune responses. In validation, the model predicted progression to ophthalmopathy with 55% to 71% sensitivity and roughly 72% specificity, a median of approximately 6.7 months before onset. Ophthalmopathy was separated from stable hyperthyroidism by a 13 V-J signature model, with about 86% sensitivity and approximately 81% specificity obtained in cross-validation and 80%/75% obtained in testing. Sample size was not statistically predetermined, and investigators were not blinded to group allocation.

The TCR beta CDR3 regions were amplified from the RNA transcripts. The first round of RT-PCR for the TCR CDR3 was performed with the HTBI primer set and the Qiagen OneStep RT-PCR kit. A second multiplex PCR round built the libraries, followed by size selection and purification. Paired-end sequencing of the libraries was performed with 100 bp reads on an Illumina HiSeq2000. The original methods were these. SOAPnuke was used to process the raw data, with reads discarded if the reads contained adapters or uncalled bases, had a mean Phred below 15, or lacked an exact constant-primer or identifier match. COPE v1.2.5 was used to merge high-quality paired reads, and clonotypes were defined as unique nucleotide sequences. MiTCR v1.1 was used to align clonotypes to the IMGT TRBV, TRBD and TRBJ reference segments. The analysis included only V-J combinations with a frequency above 0.0001, which together covered more than 98% of the repertoires. The TCS score was defined as the ratio of F50 (clonal expansion) to E x V (chaos), calculated using BLOSUM62-based TCRdist between CDR3 peptides within each V-J. Welch's t-statistics and random forest reduced roughly 500 V-J features to roughly 13, which were used in a naive Bayes classifier (R e1071). TCRdb ran its own pipeline on the public reads, namely fastp trimming at Q25 and MiXCR clone calling, and kept in-frame beta chains. Every distinct CDR3 protein forms one entry, paired with its most common genes and DNA. TCRdb, rather than the study authors, made the V and J calls. The sample profile shows around 420,000 distinct CDR3 sequences; around 16% of them were found once. Roughly 13% of the sample is held by the ten biggest clonotypes.

The sequence was obtained from a woman aged 18-29 years with Graves' hyperthyroidism. This sequence uses TRBV2 and TRBJ2-1; 9 central bases correspond to TRBD2. Sequenced sample: blood. CDR3 region: CASSATSGLGEQFF. The bases are TGTGCCAGCAGTGCGACTAGCGGACTGGGTGAGCAGTTCTTC.